The 21 T cell receptor beta chains presented below share a single source sample, sequenced in a study of beta chain features in type 1 diabetes. The investigators reverse transcribed all of the isolated RNA, so they sequenced expressed TCRB transcripts. Generated by immunoSEQ multiplex PCR, the TCRdb table keeps only in-frame clones and is missing some. The profile shows more than 250,000 clones, about 15% of them singletons. Study-wide points: Type 1 diabetes patients had moderately but significantly shorter TCRB CDR3s in all four CD4+ subsets.

Their cognate antigens are unknown. Sequencing was done on a sample of naive CD4+ T cells from blood. Receptor source: a man aged 18 to 29 with type 1 diabetes.

This clone was found a few times. The rearrangement uses TRBV7-2 and TRBJ2-2, with D unresolved. This CDR3 has 13 amino acids. Trimming shortened V by 0 bases and J by 7 bases, and 6 bases separated the two germline ends. Germline lookup yields CDR1 SGHTA and CDR2 FQGNSA. Written as DNA, the CDR3 is TGTGCCAGCAGCTTAGCGCTCGGCGGGGAGCTGTTTTTT. Translated, it gives CASSLALGGELFF.

This chain uses TRBV29-1 with TRBJ1-1; 7 bases are shared with TRBD1. There are 14 residues in the CDR3. With V trimmed by 0 bases and J by 11 bases, 12 bases remained unmatched. The germline CDR1 and CDR2 sequences are SQVTM and ANQGSEA. The CDR3 nucleotides are TGCAGCGTTGAAGATTTGACAGGGATCTTTTCGGCTTTCTTT. Translated: CSVEDLTGIFSAFF.

This clone showed up just a few times. The rearrangement joins TRBV15 to TRBJ2-6; perhaps TRBD2 as D (6 bases). The CDR3 has 16 amino acids. Trimming left V 1 base short and J 6 bases short, with 13 bases between. The germline V gene encodes CDR1 LNHNV and CDR2 YYDKDF (reference sequence). CDR3 in DNA: TGTGCCACCAGCAGAGCCGGGAGCGCTGAGGCCAACGTCCTGACTTTC. The encoded protein is CATSRAGSAEANVLTF.

This clone was counted between two and nine times. This chain links TRBV29-1 with TRBJ1-1, with D maybe TRBD1 (6 bases). Germline V gene sequence: CDR1 SQVTM, CDR2 ANQGSEA. V was trimmed by 4 bases and J by 5 bases, leaving 29 bases between them. CDR3 length equals 18 residues. The CDR3 reads CSVGVRGGFGIALTEAFF. The DNA of the CDR3 is TGCAGCGTTGGGGTTCGTGGGGGCTTCGGCATCGCTCTAACTGAAGCTTTCTTT.

The rearrangement links TRBV6-6 to TRBJ2-4, with 9 bases lining up with TRBD1. This CDR3 is built from 14 residues. The germline V gene has CDR1 MNHNY and CDR2 SVGAGI (reference sequence). Trimming took 8 bases from V and 1 from J; bases not matched to a gene: 3. The CDR3 sequence is CASGGTGAKNIQYF. In DNA, the CDR3 is TGTGCCAGCGGAGGGACAGGGGCCAAAAACATTCAGTACTTC.

This clone has a handful of counts. The V and J genes are TRBV19 and TRBJ2-5, with D unresolved. Between the trimmed V and J ends, which lost 1 base and 5 bases, there was a span of 8 bases. The germline gives CDR1 LNHDA, CDR2 SQIVND (reference sequence). The CDR3 contains 13 residues. The CDR3 DNA is TGTGCCAGTAGTATAGTTGCGTCGGAGACCCAGTACTTC. Residues: CASSIVASETQYF.

Only a few counts were recorded for this clone. The J gene is TRBJ2-1, the V gene TRBV28; 8 bases are shared with TRBD2. Germline values: CDR1 MDHEN, CDR2 SYDVKM. This CDR3 is built from 17 residues. Trimming cost V 1 base and J 5 bases; bases outside gene matches: 10. CDR3 in amino acids: CASSLSPAGAYHNEQFF. In DNA, the CDR3 is TGTGCCAGCAGTTTATCCCCAGCGGGAGCGTACCACAATGAGCAGTTCTTC.

This clone was seen a few times. For the CDR3, the DNA is TGTGCCAGCAGCGCCCCGGGACAGGGGGCAACAGATACGCAGTATTTT. Translating gives CASSAPGQGATDTQYF. This rearrangement joins TRBV9 to TRBJ2-3; 12 positions match TRBD1. V trimming: 3 bases; J trimming: 3 bases; junction bases outside the gene matches: 5. The CDR3 length is 16 residues. Germline CDR1 reads SGDLS; CDR2 reads YYNGEE.

The J gene is TRBJ1-2, the V gene TRBV23-1, with D tentatively TRBD1 (6 bases). TRBV23-1 has ORF status, its function being uncertain. This CDR3 contains 16 residues. The V end lost 7 bases, the J end lost 2 bases, and 20 bases lay between the germline ends. Written as DNA, the CDR3 is TGCGCCAGCACCTCCCAGGGGAGTGACGGGAACTATGGCTACACCTTC. Translation: CASTSQGSDGNYGYTF.

The chain uses TRBV10-3 and TRBJ2-2; 7 bases fit TRBD1. The V gene's germline CDR1 is ENHRY and CDR2 SYGVKD. This CDR3 region has 16 residues. J lost 1 base, V lost 1 base, and 3 bases had no gene match. The DNA of the CDR3 is TGTGCCATCAGTGAGTTGACAGGGCGGAACACCGGGGAGCTGTTTTTT. This gives the protein CAISELTGRNTGELFF.

This clone was found a few times. The CDR3 nucleotides read TGCGCCAGCGGAACCGTAGCGGGGTCCGAGACCCAGTACTTC. Its protein product is CASGTVAGSETQYF. The chain is built from TRBV5-1 and TRBJ2-5; 8 bases fit TRBD2. With V trimmed by 7 bases and J by 5 bases, 10 bases remained unmatched. Germline assignment: CDR1 SGHRS and CDR2 YFSETQ. The CDR3 sequence is 14 residues long. The full variable domain, completed using reference TRBV5-1 and TRBJ2-5, is KAGVTQTPRYLIKTRGQQVTLSCSPISGHRSVSWYQQTPGQGLQFLFEYFSETQRNKGNFPGRFSGRQFSNSRSEMNVSTLELGDSALYLCASGTVAGSETQYFGPGTRLLVL.

This CDR3 reads CASSVLAGGPQYF. The CDR3 DNA reads TGTGCCAGCAGCGTTCTAGCGGGAGGGCCGCAGTATTTT. This sequence joins TRBV9 and TRBJ2-3, with TRBD2 matching 12 bases. Trimming took 2 bases from V and 10 from J; bases not matched to a gene: 2. Per germline, CDR1 SGDLS and CDR2 YYNGEE. The CDR3 length is 13 residues.

The chain carries TRBV6-5 and TRBJ2-7; D uncertain. Germline loops: CDR1 MNHEY, CDR2 SVGAGI. This CDR3 is 15 amino acids long. Trimming took 0 bases from V and 2 from J, leaving 11 bases between them. CDR3 sequence reads: CASSYSSGSPYEQYF. The CDR3 bases are TGTGCCAGCAGTTACTCATCCGGTAGTCCCTACGAGCAGTACTTC.

The gene calls are TRBV5-1 and TRBJ2-1, with 9 bases fitting TRBD2. The germline V gene has CDR1 SGHRS and CDR2 YFSETQ. After removal of 0 bases from V and 2 bases from J, the junction contained 18 bases not matched to a gene. The CDR3 is 21 residues long. The CDR3 spells CASSLVLRGGRAGRTYNEQFF. Here the CDR3 DNA reads TGCGCCAGCAGCTTGGTCCTCCGAGGCGGGAGGGCCGGAAGGACCTACAATGAGCAGTTCTTC.

This chain uses TRBV7-9 with TRBJ1-6; TRBD1 matches at 10 bases. The CDR3 contains 17 residues. The germline V gene encodes CDR1 SEHNR and CDR2 FQNEAQ (reference sequence). The trim removed 1 base at V and 8 bases at J, leaving 8 bases unmatched. CDR3 bases: TGTGCCAGCAGCTTAGGATGGGGACAGGGGTATCATTCACCCCTCCACTTT. Protein product: CASSLGWGQGYHSPLHF.

The chain couples TRBV18 to TRBJ2-2; tentative D call: TRBD1 (6 bases). The germline gives CDR1 KGHSH, CDR2 LQKENI. The CDR3 is 14 amino acids. V shed 6 bases and J shed 7 bases, with 15 bases lying between them. The CDR3 is CASSPRQVVGELFF. The DNA for the CDR3 is TGTGCCAGCTCTCCGAGACAGGTCGTCGGGGAGCTGTTTTTT.

This clone has just a few counts. This chain links TRBV28 with TRBJ1-5, with 7 positions matching TRBD1. Trimming took 5 bases from V and 9 from J; bases not matched to a gene: 13. Germline V lookup: CDR1 MDHEN, CDR2 SYDVKM. This CDR3 is 15 amino acids long. CDR3 bases: TGTGCCAGCAGTCCACAGGGCCAGGGGGGTCCGCCCCAGCATTTT. This gives the protein CASSPQGQGGPPQHF.

The chain has TRBV20-1 and TRBJ2-7; no clear D. CDR3 size: 11 residues. Looked up from germline, CDR1 is DFQATT and CDR2 is SNEGSKA (reference sequence). V dropped 3 bases and J dropped 6 bases, with 9 bases sitting between them. DNA for the CDR3: TGCAGTGCTAGGGTTTTTAGCGAGCAGTACTTC. It is translated as CSARVFSEQYF.

The V call is TRBV6-5, the J call TRBJ2-1; D may be TRBD1 (6 bases). CDR3 length: 15 amino acids. Trimming took 5 bases from V and 5 from J, leaving 16 bases between them. Germline V CDR1 and CDR2: MNHEY, SVGAGI. The CDR3 loop reads CASSRKGVGNNEQFF. CDR3 sequence (DNA): TGTGCCAGCAGTCGGAAGGGGGTCGGGAACAATGAGCAGTTCTTC.

In its sample, this clone was seen a few times. This chain joins TRBV4-1 and TRBJ2-5; 8 bases fit TRBD2. V lost 1 base and J lost 4; bases outside the gene matches: 5. Germline V CDR1 and CDR2: MGHRA, YSYEKL. This CDR3 region has 15 residues. Written as DNA, the CDR3 is TGCGCCAGCAGCCAAGGGGGAGCGGGAGCAGAGACCCAGTACTTC. This codes for CASSQGGAGAETQYF.

This clone was found a few times. This chain joins TRBV5-4 and TRBJ1-2; D might be TRBD1 (5 bases). Germline V gene sequence: CDR1 SGHNT, CDR2 YYREEE (reference sequence). This CDR3 has 14 amino acids. V was cut by 5 bases and J by 3 bases, with 14 bases left in between. This chain's CDR3 is CASRSGGNDYGYTF. The CDR3 DNA reads TGTGCCAGCAGGAGCGGGGGTAATGACTATGGCTACACCTTC.